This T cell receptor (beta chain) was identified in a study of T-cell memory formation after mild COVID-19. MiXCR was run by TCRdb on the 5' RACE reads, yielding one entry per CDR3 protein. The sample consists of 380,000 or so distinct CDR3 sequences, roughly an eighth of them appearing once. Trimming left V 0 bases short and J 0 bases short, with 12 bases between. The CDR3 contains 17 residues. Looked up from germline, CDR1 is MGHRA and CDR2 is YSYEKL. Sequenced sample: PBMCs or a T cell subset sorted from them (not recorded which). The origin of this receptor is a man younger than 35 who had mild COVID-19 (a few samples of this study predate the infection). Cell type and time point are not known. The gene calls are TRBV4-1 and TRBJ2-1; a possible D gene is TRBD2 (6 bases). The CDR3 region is CASSQDRGRGSYNEQFF. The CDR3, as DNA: TGCGCCAGCAGCCAAGATAGAGGGCGGGGCTCCTACAATGAGCAGTTCTTC.